The sequence of this T cell receptor beta chain was determined in a study of blood T cell repertoires in COVID-19 (dated by TCRdb to about 2020). About the full investigation: Samples from collaborators originated in the United States, Italy and Spain and spanned both the acute and convalescent phases of COVID-19. HLA class I and class II types, where available, came from metadata supplied by the sample provider rather than from assay-based typing. The repertoires were released in a freely available public database intended as a resource for research on the immune response to SARS-CoV-2. The samples were drawn from two sources: the first 160 participants of the ongoing ImmuneRACE study, and 1,000 to 1,500 subjects contributed by 6 global collaborators. Nearly every sample came with metadata listing a de-identified subject ID, COVID-19 status, age in years and sex. The prospective study material was composed of cDNA or gDNA derived from T cells, B-cell-depleted T cells, or PBMCs. Subjects who had been exposed to COVID-19, were actively infected with it, or had recovered from it provided the deeply sampled blood TCRbeta repertoires that made up the dataset. The paper's findings and limits, for the study overall: The amount of clinical and demographic metadata varied by source and participant and was provided uncurated.

Details on this clone: Its antigen remains undetermined. Base-call qualities are not available, and no considerably larger clone is one nucleotide away.

The germline V gene (reference sequence) provides CDR1 LNHDA and CDR2 SQIVND. From its cysteine to its phenylalanine, the CDR3 spans 14 amino acids. Kept here is only the CDR3 DNA, which spans 42 bases and is read in frame from base 1. The trim is 10 bases for V and 0 bases for J, with a gap of 14 bases between the germline ends. TCRbeta CDR3 regions were amplified from genomic DNA using the immunoSEQ Assay, a bias-controlled multiplex PCR. On the authors' methods: The number of nucleated cells in each sample was estimated from the amplification of reference gene primers within the assay. To quantify the absolute abundance of each unique TCRbeta CDR3 rearrangement, sequence reads were collapsed and filtered. For each sample, productive Simpson clonality was calculated as the square root of Simpson's diversity index across productive rearrangements. What TCRdb holds here is the immuneACCESS table cut down to in-frame rearrangements. Part of the clones is not present; checked against another copy, under half of the missing clones reflect an unresolved V gene, and the others are unexplained. V and J calls and clone size come straight from that table; D and trimming were deduced from the DNA. For this sample there are 300,000 to 450,000 clones; about 89% appear just once. 1% to 1.5% of the sample is in the top ten clones.

In the prospective study, participants were roughly 18 to 100 years old, resided in 24 geographic areas of the United States, and were enrolled through a virtual design. Cohort assignment in the prospective study relied on participant-reported clinical history from a screening survey and a study questionnaire. Recovered participants in ImmuneRACE Cohort 3 were defined by two consecutive negative NP/OP PCR tests, clearance by a healthcare professional, or resolution of symptoms. Mobile phlebotomists in the prospective study collected whole blood, serum and a nasopharyngeal or oropharyngeal swab from every participant. Additional blood draws and questionnaires over a roughly two-month period could optionally be provided by prospective study participants. Before DNA extraction, prospective study blood samples were shipped either frozen or at room temperature.

The receptor was isolated from a man younger than 40 who had recovered from COVID-19. Sequencing was performed on PBMCs or T cells enriched from blood (not recorded which). The sequence links TRBV19 to TRBJ2-3; the D gene identity is not certain. The CDR3 loop reads CATKTETSTDTQYF. The DNA reads as follows: TGTGCCACCAAGACGGAGACTAGCACAGATACGCAGTATTTT.